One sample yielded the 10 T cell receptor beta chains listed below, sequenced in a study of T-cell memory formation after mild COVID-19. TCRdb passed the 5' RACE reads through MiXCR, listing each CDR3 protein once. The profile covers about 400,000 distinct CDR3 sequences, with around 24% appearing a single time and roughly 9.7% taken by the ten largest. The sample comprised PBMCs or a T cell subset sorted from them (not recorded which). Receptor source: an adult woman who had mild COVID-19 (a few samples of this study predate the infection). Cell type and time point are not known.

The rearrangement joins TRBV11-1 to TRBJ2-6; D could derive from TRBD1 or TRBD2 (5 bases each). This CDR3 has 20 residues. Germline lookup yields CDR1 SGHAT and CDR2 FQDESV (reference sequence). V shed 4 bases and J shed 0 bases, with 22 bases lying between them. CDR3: CASSWRLGAAADSGANVLTF. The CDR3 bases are TGTGCCAGCAGCTGGCGGCTCGGGGCGGCCGCAGACTCTGGGGCCAACGTCCTGACTTTC.

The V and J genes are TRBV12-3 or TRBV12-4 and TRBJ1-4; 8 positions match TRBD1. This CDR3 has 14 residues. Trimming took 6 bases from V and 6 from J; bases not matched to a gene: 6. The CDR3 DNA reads TGTGCCAGCAGCTTCACAGGGGGTTATGAAAAACTGTTTTTT. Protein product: CASSFTGGYEKLFF.

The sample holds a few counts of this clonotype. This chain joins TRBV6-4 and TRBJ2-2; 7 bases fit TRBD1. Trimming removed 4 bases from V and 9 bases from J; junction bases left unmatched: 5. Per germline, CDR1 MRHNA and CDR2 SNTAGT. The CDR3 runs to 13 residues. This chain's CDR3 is CASSGQGSRELFF. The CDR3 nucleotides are TGTGCCAGCAGTGGACAGGGATCCAGGGAGCTGTTTTTT.

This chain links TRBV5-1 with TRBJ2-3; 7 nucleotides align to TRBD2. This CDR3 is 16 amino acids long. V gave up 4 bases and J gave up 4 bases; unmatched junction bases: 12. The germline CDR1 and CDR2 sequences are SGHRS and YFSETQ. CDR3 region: CASSPRWGGGADTQYF. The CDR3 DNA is TGCGCCAGCAGCCCTCGGTGGGGGGGGGGTGCAGATACGCAGTATTTT.

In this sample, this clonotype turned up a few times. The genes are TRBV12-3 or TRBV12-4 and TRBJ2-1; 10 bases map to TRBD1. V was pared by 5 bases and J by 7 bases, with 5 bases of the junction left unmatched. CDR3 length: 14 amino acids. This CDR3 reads CASSQTGGLNEQFF. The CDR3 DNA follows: TGTGCCAGCAGTCAGACAGGGGGCTTGAATGAGCAGTTCTTC.

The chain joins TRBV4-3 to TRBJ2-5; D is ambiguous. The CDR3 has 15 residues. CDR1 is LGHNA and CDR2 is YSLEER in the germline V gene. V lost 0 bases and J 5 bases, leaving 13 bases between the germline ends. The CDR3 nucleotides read TGCGCCAGCAGCCAAGATATGGGGATTTGGGAGACCCAGTACTTC. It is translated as CASSQDMGIWETQYF.

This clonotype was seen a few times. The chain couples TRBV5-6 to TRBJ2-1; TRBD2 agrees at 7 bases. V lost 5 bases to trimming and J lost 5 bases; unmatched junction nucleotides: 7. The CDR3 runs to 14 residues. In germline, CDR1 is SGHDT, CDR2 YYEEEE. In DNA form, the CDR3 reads TGTGCCAGCAGTGGACTGGGAGGGGACAATGAGCAGTTCTTC. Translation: CASSGLGGDNEQFF.

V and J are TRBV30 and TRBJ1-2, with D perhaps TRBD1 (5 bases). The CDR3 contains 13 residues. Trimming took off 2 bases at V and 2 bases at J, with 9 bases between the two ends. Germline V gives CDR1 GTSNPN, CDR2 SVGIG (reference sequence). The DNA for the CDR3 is TGTGCCTGGAGTCGGACATTAAACTATGGCTACACCTTC. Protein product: CAWSRTLNYGYTF.

The CDR3 region is CASSPRLAGGGETQYF. The CDR3 DNA reads as TGTGCCAGCAGCCCTAGACTAGCGGGAGGTGGGGAGACCCAGTACTTC. This rearrangement joins TRBV7-6 to TRBJ2-5; the match to TRBD2 covers 13 bases. Trimming cost V 5 bases and J 5 bases; bases outside gene matches: 8. This CDR3 contains 16 residues. Germline CDR1 SGHVS, CDR2 FNYEAQ.

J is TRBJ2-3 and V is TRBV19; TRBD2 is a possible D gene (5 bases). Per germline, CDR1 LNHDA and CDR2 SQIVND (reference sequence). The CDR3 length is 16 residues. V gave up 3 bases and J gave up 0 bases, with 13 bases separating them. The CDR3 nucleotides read TGTGCCAGTAGTATCCTACGGCGGGCTAGCACAGATACGCAGTATTTT. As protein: CASSILRRASTDTQYF.